The clone carrying this TCR beta chain was observed once. The sample originates from a study of T cell responses to AZD1222 COVID-19 vaccine. Profiling relied on immunoSEQ multiplex PCR, and the TCRdb table lists in-frame clones only, not all of them. Seen here are roughly 99,000 clones, around 91% observed once, and the top ten hold less than 25%. With V trimmed by 1 base and J by 11 bases, 10 bases remained unmatched. CDR3 length: 15 residues. The germline V gene encodes CDR1 MGHDK and CDR2 SYGVNS. The receptor was isolated from an adult in good health. Here the sequenced sample was peripheral blood, taken on day 0 of AZD1222 vaccination. The chain is built from TRBV25-1 and TRBJ1-4; 7 bases are a match to TRBD1. CDR3 sequence (DNA): TGTGCCAGCAGTGAATGGGGGGGACAGAGACCGAAACTGTTTTTT. Its protein is CASSEWGGQRPKLFF.